The clone carrying this T cell receptor (beta chain) was observed once. The antigen remains unidentified. Within Nashville, Tennessee resided all donors, each a Caucasian adult. Produced via immunoSEQ multiplex PCR; TCRdb's table is partial and in-frame only. This table has a few million clones, under 97% appearing once. The J segment lost 7 bases and the V segment lost 1 base, leaving 8 bases of the junction unmatched. Germline-derived CDR1 and CDR2 are SGHTA and FQGNSA. This CDR3 is built from 15 residues. The sample originates from a study of shared clonotypes between healthy human individuals. Study conclusions and caveats: Non-shared clonotypes had lower generation probabilities than those shared by all four donors. Large depth notwithstanding, sorted-subset sequencing proved incomplete by rarefaction.

Sequenced material: naive CD4+ T cells sorted from blood. Subset reported: CD45RA+ positively selected. The sequence was obtained from a man between 18 and 35 years old in good health. The chain links TRBV7-2 to TRBJ1-1; 8 positions match TRBD1. CDR3 region: CASSLERTGRNEAFF. CDR3 DNA sequence: TGTGCCAGCAGCTTAGAGAGGACAGGGAGGAATGAAGCTTTCTTT.